This TCR beta chain was captured in a study of early T cells in non-severe SARS-CoV-2 infection (dated by TCRdb to the early 2020s). Broadly, across the study: TCR sequencing used bulk RNA from unsorted whole blood, so alpha and beta chains could not be paired. Summary of the overall study and its limitations: VDJdb matching was skewed toward anti-spike CD8 responses and likely underestimated virus-specific expansions, missing private and CD4 specificities.

Receptor libraries were prepared by 5' RACE. TCRdb names NextSeq 500 as the instrument used. To correct for sequencing error and PCR bias, the TCR library protocol tagged individual cDNA molecules with unique molecular identifiers. Both TCR alpha and beta chains were sequenced, and tight co-correlation was observed between alpha and beta sequence abundances in each sample. As for how the authors treated the data: Decombinator V4 was used to annotate TCR sequences for V gene, J gene and CDR3. TCRs were defined as expanded if a significant change between any two time points was detected under a Poisson model with p below 0.0001. TCR abundances were normalised to the total number of TCRs sequenced in each sample and reported as counts per million. MAIT TCRs were defined by TRAV1-2 paired with TRAJ12, TRAJ20 or TRAJ33, and iNKT TCRs by TRAV10 paired with TRAJ18. VDJdb, accessed 1 November 2021, was searched for CMV, EBV and SARS-CoV-2 annotated TCRs, excluding TCRs annotated for multiple antigens. TCRdb handled the public reads itself, with Q25 trimming in fastp and clone calling in MiXCR, and kept productive beta chains. Entries that share a CDR3 protein sequence are merged under the most common genes and DNA. The V and J calls and clone size are TCRdb's, not the authors'. In this sample the table shows some 64,000 distinct CDR3 sequences, more than 8.5% of which occur a single time. Together, the top ten hold around 15% of the sample.

This clonotype came up once. The antigen it recognizes is unknown. It has no much larger one-base neighbor in the sample; base qualities were not kept. Weak support is all one read offers. A case-control design nested within a healthcare worker cohort in London, UK, was used, with weekly nasopharyngeal swab PCR tests and blood sampling performed. Between 23 and 31 March 2020, the week of the UK lockdown, healthcare workers were enrolled and then followed up weekly for as long as 16 weeks. V trim: 4 bases; J trim: 1 base; unmatched bases: 3. The CDR3 has 16 amino acids, counting the end cysteine and phenylalanine. Solely the CDR3 DNA is kept, with 48 bases framed from the first base. CDR1 and CDR2 (MNHEY, SMNVEV) derive from the germline V gene (reference sequence).

The sequences come from whole blood, collected at baseline. This TCR was recovered from an adult who was a healthcare worker with PCR-confirmed SARS-CoV-2 infection or an uninfected control (not recorded which). The rearrangement combines TRBV27 with TRBJ2-1, and 11 junction bases match TRBD2. At the DNA level, the sequence is TGTGCCAGCAGTTCCCGGACTAGCGGGTCCTACAATGAGCAGTTCTTC. This gives the protein CASSSRTSGSYNEQFF.